This is a list of T cell receptor beta chains from one sample in a study of blood T cell repertoires in COVID-19. Here immunoSEQ multiplex PCR was the method, and the copy in TCRdb shows in-frame clones only, minus some. The repertoire holds about 110,000 clones, with about 82% as singletons. The specimen sequenced was peripheral blood. The receptors derive from a man aged 80 or over with COVID-19, enrolled during active disease. CDR3s include the opening cysteine and the closing phenylalanine or tryptophan. A D gene is named only where the DNA matches it firmly. A clone size is listed for some rows: how often the clone was seen (once, few, many), or a class if it is expanded.

size	J	D	V	CDR3	DNA
-	TRBJ1-1	-	TRBV5-1	CASSLDTSNTEAFF	TGCGCCAGCAGCTTGGACACATCGAACACTGAAGCTTTCTTT
-	TRBJ2-7	-	TRBV10-3	CAISGSELYEQYF	TGTGCCATCAGTGGCAGCGAATTATACGAGCAGTACTTC
-	TRBJ1-1	-	TRBV2	CASSPMGGNTEAFF	TGTGCCAGCAGCCCTATGGGGGGGAACACTGAAGCTTTCTTT
-	TRBJ2-7	TRBD1	TRBV11-2	CASSLEQGSEQYF	TGTGCCAGCAGCTTAGAACAGGGGTCCGAGCAGTACTTC
-	TRBJ1-5	-	TRBV6-1	CASSEALQPQHF	TGTGCCAGCAGTGAAGCTTTACAGCCCCAGCATTTT
-	TRBJ2-2	-	TRBV5-4	CASSHRDGRNTGELFF	TGTGCCAGCAGCCACAGGGACGGACGGAACACCGGGGAGCTGTTTTTT
-	TRBJ2-7	TRBD2	TRBV5-6	CASSSRLAGSLRDEQYF	TGTGCCAGCAGCTCCCGACTAGCGGGGTCTTTGAGGGACGAGCAGTACTTC
-	TRBJ1-5	-	TRBV3-1/TRBV3-2	CASSRGQFENQPQHF	TGTGCCAGCAGTCGCGGGCAGTTCGAGAATCAGCCCCAGCATTTT
-	TRBJ1-6	TRBD1	TRBV9	CASSPRQGGNSPLHF	TGTGCCAGCAGCCCCCGACAGGGCGGTAATTCACCCCTCCACTTT
-	TRBJ1-5	TRBD1	TRBV15	CATSRGTGENQPQHF	TGTGCCACCAGCAGGGGGACAGGGGAGAATCAGCCCCAGCATTTT
-	TRBJ2-3	TRBD1	TRBV10-1	CASSEFRGPSNTQYF	TGCGCCAGCAGTGAGTTCAGGGGGCCGAGCAATACGCAGTATTTT
-	TRBJ2-4	-	TRBV7-9	CASSRGSSENIQYF	TGTGCCAGCAGCCGAGGGAGTTCGGAAAACATTCAGTACTTC
few	TRBJ2-3	-	TRBV5-1	CASGGSPTDTQYF	TGCGCCAGCGGAGGATCTCCCACAGATACGCAGTATTTT
-	TRBJ2-1	-	TRBV24-1	CATSYAEGLLNNEQFF	TGTGCCACCAGTTACGCGGAGGGCCTCTTAAACAATGAGCAGTTCTTC
-	TRBJ2-1	TRBD2	TRBV2	CASKSSGEYNEQFF	TGTGCCAGCAAGTCTAGCGGGGAGTACAATGAGCAGTTCTTC
-	TRBJ2-5	-	TRBV29-1	CSVFGGDGETQYF	TGCAGCGTTTTTGGAGGGGATGGTGAGACCCAGTACTTC
-	TRBJ1-1	-	TRBV28	CASSLPGGTPEAFF	TGTGCCAGCAGTTTGCCGGGAGGGACGCCTGAAGCTTTCTTT
few	TRBJ2-2	-	TRBV27	CASSGFQGKPGELFF	TGTGCCAGCAGCGGGTTTCAGGGGAAACCCGGGGAGCTGTTTTTT
-	TRBJ2-1	TRBD2	TRBV6-5	CASPNGEREWSEQFF	TGTGCCAGCCCTAACGGGGAGCGGGAGTGGAGTGAGCAGTTCTTC